This T cell receptor (beta chain) is from a study of shared clonotypes between healthy human individuals. Background on the study: Three plates were used per donor for CD4 naive, three for CD4 memory, two for CD8 naive and one for CD8 memory.

In the naive CD8 group, cells lacked CD45RO and were positively selected for CCR7, so terminally differentiated effector memory CD45RA+ cells were left out. TCRdb's table, derived via immunoSEQ multiplex PCR, lists solely in-frame clones and lacks some. The repertoire holds roughly 2 million clones, with about 95% as singletons. Germline CDR1 reads KGHSH; CDR2 reads LQKENI. The germline V and J ends were trimmed by 2 bases and 0 bases, with 18 bases remaining between them. This CDR3 has 18 residues. The chain links TRBV18 to TRBJ2-3, with D possibly TRBD1 on 6 matching bases. The receptor was derived from a man between 18 and 35 years old in good health. Sequenced: naive CD8+ T cells sorted from blood. CDR3: CASSPSLWSGASTDTQYF. The DNA for the CDR3 is TGTGCCAGCTCACCATCACTTTGGTCAGGGGCTAGCACAGATACGCAGTATTTT. The full variable domain, rest sourced from reference TRBV18 and TRBJ2-3, is NAGVMQNPRHLVRRRGQEARLRCSPMKGHSHVYWYRQLPEEGLKFMVYLQKENIIDESGMPKERFSAEFPKEGPSILRIQQVVRGDSAAYFCASSPSLWSGASTDTQYFGPGTRLTVL.